Listed below are T cell receptor beta chains from one sample, sequenced in a study of T cells expressing NK-cell markers. TCRdb reprocessed the 5' RACE reads and stores each CDR3 protein as one record, lacking DNA. The sample has 550,000 to 600,000 distinct CDR3 sequences. The sample comprised blood T cells: a sorted CD56 or NKG2C T cell subset, CD4+ or CD8+ T cells, or bulk PBMC T cells (not recorded which). These receptors originate from a man aged 18 to 29 in good health. Each CDR3 is given with its conserved first and last residue.

V	J	CDR3
TRBV12-3/TRBV12-4	TRBJ1-5	CASNDGQGGNQPQHF
TRBV12-3/TRBV12-4	TRBJ1-2	CASSGLLYGYTF
TRBV7-8	TRBJ1-5	CASSFKVGGQAGNQPQHF
TRBV3-1	TRBJ2-2	CASSVTSGRALAGELFF
TRBV10-3	TRBJ2-5	CAISESGESTQYF
TRBV10-3	TRBJ2-5	CAISATGLETQYF
TRBV4-1	TRBJ2-3	CASSQGPVGQLSMDTQYF
TRBV10-2	TRBJ2-1	CASSEAVSSYNEQFF
TRBV11-3	TRBJ1-1	CASRRGTWGTEAFF
TRBV27	TRBJ2-7	CASSLLGWERAYEQYF
TRBV6-1	TRBJ1-5	CASRPSQGIQPQHF
TRBV3-1	TRBJ2-5	CASSTGGLAGGETQYF
TRBV29-1	TRBJ1-1	CSAWGQTFDTEAFF
TRBV7-9	TRBJ2-1	CASSLYLLAQFF
TRBV5-1	TRBJ2-2	CASSVQGQRTGELFF
TRBV28	TRBJ2-5	CASSFPLTSRKETQYF
TRBV12-3/TRBV12-4	TRBJ1-4	CASSLRTGDEKLFF
TRBV20-1	TRBJ1-1	CSADKVGGSTEAFF
TRBV29-1	TRBJ2-7	CSVLGQGSSYEQYF
TRBV5-1	TRBJ2-7	CASTTGGPYEQYF
TRBV12-3/TRBV12-4	TRBJ2-1	CASSLAPWSDTTYNEQFF
TRBV5-1	TRBJ2-1	CASRLRPLSSYNEQFF
TRBV7-6	TRBJ1-3	CASSLAGRSSGNTIYF
TRBV20-1	TRBJ1-2	CSARDLGESYGYTF
TRBV20-1	TRBJ2-7	CSASGLSEAVSYEQYF
TRBV10-3	TRBJ2-7	CAISDRGLNEQYF
TRBV25-1	TRBJ2-5	CASSESAGKETQYF
TRBV7-7	TRBJ2-5	CASSRNLAGAAQETQYF
TRBV4-3	TRBJ2-2	CASSQDTSGELFF
TRBV20-1	TRBJ2-1	CSAIPSRGERGNYNEQFF
TRBV6-1	TRBJ2-7	CATRPAGNYEQYF
TRBV20-1	TRBJ2-1	CSARDGQGADEQFF
TRBV7-8	TRBJ1-3	CASSLVPGFSGNTIYF
TRBV20-1	TRBJ2-5	CSVRGSGQETQYF
TRBV27	TRBJ1-2	CASSSSRGYGYTF
TRBV4-3	TRBJ1-2	CASSQGVGGGYTF
TRBV4-2	TRBJ2-1	CASSQWLGDLGEQFF
TRBV5-1	TRBJ2-6	CASSLGPQGLGQGANVLTF
TRBV20-1	TRBJ1-5	CSAHRRGAPNQPQHF
TRBV10-3	TRBJ2-7	CAISLTGEAVYEQYF
TRBV6-1	TRBJ2-3	CASRPWEGGDTQYF
TRBV5-1	TRBJ1-4	CASSPYFQGTNEKLFF
TRBV5-1	TRBJ1-1	CASSLAGLGLLSNTEAFF
TRBV5-1	TRBJ2-5	CASSVLAGDGETQYF
TRBV7-9	TRBJ2-1	CASSPRSREGNEQFF
TRBV27	TRBJ1-2	CASRGSGYGYTF
TRBV20-1	TRBJ2-1	CSASPLGVLTSGTGTYNEQFF
TRBV20-1	TRBJ2-1	CSAPGTSVGHNEQFF
TRBV12-3/TRBV12-4	TRBJ2-1	CASSLGSLAWVDEQFF
TRBV3-1	TRBJ2-1	CASSQVRAGVGDGQFF
TRBV9	TRBJ2-1	CASSGSAEQFF
TRBV5-1	TRBJ2-3	CASSQWSFFRAGGADTQYF
TRBV20-1	TRBJ2-3	CSAPSTSGSLVSTDTQYF
TRBV7-2	TRBJ1-3	CASSLQGIAGNTIYF
TRBV5-1	TRBJ2-1	CASSLSGGRAISYNEQFF
TRBV5-1	TRBJ2-5	CASSQQEGGRETQYF
TRBV12-3/TRBV12-4	TRBJ2-3	CASSLSAGGLGDTQYF